The 14 T cell receptor beta chains presented below share a single source sample, sequenced in a study of T-cell reconstitution after alpha-beta-depleted transplantation in children. Preparation of the TCRbeta library was carried out with unique molecular identifiers. TCRdb re-called the PCR reads with MiXCR, one entry per CDR3 protein. The sample gives about 410,000 distinct CDR3 sequences, just over 20% of which show up once; less than 4.5% is in the top ten. Material: PBMCs from the stem cell graft donor, obtained from the stem cell graft. These receptor sequences come from a human donor who donated a stem cell graft to a child with acute myeloid leukemia.

This rearrangement joins TRBV6-1 to TRBJ2-1; 10 bases fit TRBD2. Germline V gene data show CDR1 as MNHNS and CDR2 as SASEGT. V shed 2 bases and J 5 bases; nucleotides not matched to a gene: 0. This CDR3 spans 14 amino acids. The CDR3 region has the DNA TGTGCCAGCAGTGAACTAGCGGGAGACAATGAGCAGTTCTTC. This sequence encodes CASSELAGDNEQFF.

In this sample, this clonotype turned up a few times. The chain employs TRBV20-1 and TRBJ2-2; 7 nucleotides agree with TRBD2. The CDR3 extends over 15 amino acids. J gave up 6 bases and V 3 bases, and 10 bases lay outside the gene matches. Germline V lookup: CDR1 DFQATT, CDR2 SNEGSKA (reference sequence). The CDR3 region has the DNA TGCAGTGCTAGGAAAGGGAGGGCCAGGGCCGGGGAGCTGTTTTTT. Amino acids: CSARKGRARAGELFF.

The chain links TRBV10-3 to TRBJ2-1; the D gene is possibly TRBD2 (6 bases). The V end was cut by 2 bases, the J end by 0 bases, with 14 bases between. The CDR3 is 17 amino acids. CDR1 and CDR2 from the germline V gene are ENHRY and SYGVKD. This chain's CDR3 is CAISERLGGSSYNEQFF. The CDR3 DNA is TGTGCCATCAGTGAGAGACTAGGCGGAAGCTCCTACAATGAGCAGTTCTTC.

This clonotype was picked up many times. The chain recombines TRBV12-3 or TRBV12-4 with TRBJ2-3, with 13 bases fitting TRBD2. The CDR3 totals 16 residues. The V segment lost 6 bases and the J segment 2 bases; nucleotides outside the gene matches: 5. The chain's CDR3 is CASRTGTSGITDTQYF. The CDR3 DNA sequence: TGTGCCAGCAGGACCGGGACTAGCGGGATCACAGATACGCAGTATTTT.

CDR3 region: CASSFGTAVHGSYEQYF. CDR3 sequence (DNA): TGCGCCAGCAGCTTCGGGACAGCTGTTCACGGGTCCTACGAGCAGTACTTC. This rearrangement joins TRBV10-2 to TRBJ2-7; 7 bases agree with TRBD1. This CDR3 has 17 residues. Trimming removed 6 bases from V and 1 base from J; junction bases left unmatched: 15. Germline V gene lookup returns CDR1 WSHSY and CDR2 SAAADI.

This clonotype was recorded many times. The chain combines TRBV6-5 with TRBJ1-1; D is undetermined. The CDR3 length is 15 residues. CDR1 is MNHEY and CDR2 is SVGAGI in the germline V gene. Trimming stripped 6 bases from V and 1 base from J, with 15 bases between. CDR3: CASSRIEKGNTEAFF. The CDR3, as DNA: TGTGCCAGCAGCCGAATTGAGAAGGGGAACACTGAAGCTTTCTTT.

The sample holds a few counts of this clonotype. The chain couples TRBV29-1 to TRBJ2-1, with 9 nucleotides matching TRBD1. The J segment lost 4 bases and the V segment lost 7 bases, leaving 8 bases of the junction unmatched. Germline values: CDR1 SQVTM, CDR2 ANQGSEA. The CDR3 has 14 amino acids. In nucleotides, the CDR3 is TGCAGCGCCCCTATACAGGGGGCATACAATGAGCAGTTCTTC. Translating it yields CSAPIQGAYNEQFF.

This clonotype was recorded many times. The chain has TRBV20-1 and TRBJ2-1; 8 nucleotides line up with TRBD2. The germline CDR1 and CDR2 sequences are DFQATT and SNEGSKA (reference sequence). The CDR3 consists of 16 residues. The junction had 11 bases not matched to a gene; V was cut back by 5 bases and J by 2 bases. The DNA for the CDR3 is TGCAGTGCTCCAACCGCGGGGGGCCCTACCTACAATGAGCAGTTCTTC. Its translation is CSAPTAGGPTYNEQFF.

This clonotype was seen many times. V is TRBV6-1 and J is TRBJ2-2; D is undetermined. Per the germline V gene, CDR1 is MNHNS and CDR2 is SASEGT. The CDR3 totals 12 residues. Trimming removed 7 bases at V and 7 bases at J, with 10 bases between. Here the CDR3 DNA reads TGTGCCAGCAACACCCTTGACGGGGAGCTGTTTTTT. Residues: CASNTLDGELFF.

This clonotype has at least ten counts. The chain uses TRBV27 and TRBJ2-7; D may be TRBD1 or TRBD2 (5 bases each). Germline V gene data show CDR1 as MNHEY and CDR2 as SMNVEV (reference sequence). The ends were cut back, 5 bases at V and 6 bases at J, with 23 bases in the middle. There are 16 residues in the CDR3. CDR3 coding DNA: TGTGCCAGCAGTGAAACAGGACTCTCCAACTCGGGCGAGCAGTACTTC. Amino acid sequence: CASSETGLSNSGEQYF.

This clonotype was detected many times. The chain combines TRBV20-1 with TRBJ2-1; 8 nucleotides align to TRBD2. CDR1 DFQATT and CDR2 SNEGSKA come from the germline V gene (reference sequence). This CDR3 has 18 amino acids. V lost 5 bases and J lost 0; bases outside the gene matches: 15. CDR3 nucleotides: TGCAGTGCTTTTCAGCGGGAGATCGGGGGGCACTCCTACAATGAGCAGTTCTTC. Residues: CSAFQREIGGHSYNEQFF.

This clonotype was detected ten times or more. The rearrangement joins TRBV12-3 or TRBV12-4 to TRBJ1-1; D might be TRBD1 (6 bases). V shed 6 bases and J shed 1 base, with 6 bases lying between them. The CDR3 consists of 12 residues. Here the CDR3 DNA reads TGTGCCAGCAGGACAGGGAACACTGAAGCTTTCTTT. Residues: CASRTGNTEAFF.

This sequence joins TRBV7-2 and TRBJ1-4; no definite D call. V lost 3 bases and J lost 2, with 7 bases in between. The CDR3 runs to 14 residues. Germline V gene lookup returns CDR1 SGHTA and CDR2 FQGNSA. CDR3 in amino acids: CASSLRTTNEKLFF. CDR3 bases: TGTGCCAGCAGCTTGCGGACTACTAATGAAAAACTGTTTTTT.

This clonotype showed up just a few times. The chain has TRBV5-1 and TRBJ2-2; D uncertain. Germline CDR1 and CDR2: SGHRS and YFSETQ. Trimming removed 1 base at V and 5 bases at J, with 9 bases between. This CDR3 is 14 amino acids long. The CDR3 region is CASSLSQITGELFF. CDR3 DNA: TGCGCCAGCAGCTTGAGCCAGATTACCGGGGAGCTGTTTTTT.